Sequencing of this T cell receptor beta chain was carried out in a study of blood T cell repertoires in COVID-19. The CDR3 spans 16 residues. The germline V gene encodes CDR1 LNHDA and CDR2 SQIVND (reference sequence). V shed 7 bases, J shed 4 bases, and the junction held 8 bases outside the gene matches. Profiled with immunoSEQ multiplex PCR; TCRdb holds only in-frame clones, not every one. The sample shows more than 85,000 clones, 81% of them seen only once. The sample taken for sequencing was peripheral blood. V is TRBV19 and J is TRBJ1-6; TRBD1 matches 9 bases. The sequence was collected from an elderly man with acute or convalescent COVID-19. The CDR3 nucleotides are TGTGCCAGTAAGGGACAGGGAACCTTTTATAATTCACCCCTCCACTTT. This encodes CASKGQGTFYNSPLHF. The full variable domain, in which reference TRBV19 and TRBJ1-6 provide the parts outside the CDR3, is DGGITQSPKYLFRKEGQNVTLSCEQNLNHDAMYWYRQDPGQGLRLIYYSQIVNDFQKGDIAEGYSVSREKKESFPLTVTSAQKNPTAFYLCASKGQGTFYNSPLHFGNGTRLTVT.